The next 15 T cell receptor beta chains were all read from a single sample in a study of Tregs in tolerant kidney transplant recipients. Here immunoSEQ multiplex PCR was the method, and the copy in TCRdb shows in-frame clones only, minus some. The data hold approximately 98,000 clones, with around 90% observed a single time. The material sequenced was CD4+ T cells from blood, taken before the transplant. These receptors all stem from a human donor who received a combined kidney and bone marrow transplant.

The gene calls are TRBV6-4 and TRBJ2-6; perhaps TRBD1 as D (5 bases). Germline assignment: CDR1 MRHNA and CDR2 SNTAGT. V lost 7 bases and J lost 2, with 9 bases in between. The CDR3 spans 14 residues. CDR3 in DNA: TGTGCCAGCACCAGGGTTCCTGGGGCCAACGTCCTGACTTTC. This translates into CASTRVPGANVLTF.

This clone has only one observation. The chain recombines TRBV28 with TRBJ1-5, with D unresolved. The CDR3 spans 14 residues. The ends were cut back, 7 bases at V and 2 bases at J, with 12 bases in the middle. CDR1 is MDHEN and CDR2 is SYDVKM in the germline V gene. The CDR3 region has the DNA TGTGCCAGCATTGAATGGGAGGGCAATCAGCCCCAGCATTTT. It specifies CASIEWEGNQPQHF.

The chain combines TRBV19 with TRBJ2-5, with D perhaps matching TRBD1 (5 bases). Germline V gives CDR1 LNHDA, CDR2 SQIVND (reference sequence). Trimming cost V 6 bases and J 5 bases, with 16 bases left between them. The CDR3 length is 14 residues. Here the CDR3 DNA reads TGTGCCAGTAGCCGAAACCAGGGTCAGGAGACCCAGTACTTC. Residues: CASSRNQGQETQYF.

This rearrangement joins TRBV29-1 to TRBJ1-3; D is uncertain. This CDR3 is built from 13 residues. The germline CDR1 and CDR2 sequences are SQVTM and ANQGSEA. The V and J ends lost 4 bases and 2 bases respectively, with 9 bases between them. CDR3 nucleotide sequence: TGCAGCGTTGTAACCGACACTGGAAACACCATATATTTT. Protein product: CSVVTDTGNTIYF.

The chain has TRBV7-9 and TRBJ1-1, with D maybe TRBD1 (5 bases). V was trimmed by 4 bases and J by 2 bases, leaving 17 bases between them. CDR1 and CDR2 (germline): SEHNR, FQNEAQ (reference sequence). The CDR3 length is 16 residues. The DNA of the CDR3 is TGTGCCAGCAGCTCAACCCATTCAGGGATTAACACTGAAGCTTTCTTT. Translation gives CASSSTHSGINTEAFF.

DNA for the CDR3: TGTGCCAGCAGTGCCCGGACTAGCGGGAGCCTCAATGAGCAGTTCTTC. Translated, it gives CASSARTSGSLNEQFF. The chain has TRBV2 and TRBJ2-1, with TRBD2 matching 13 bases. Germline V gene lookup returns CDR1 SNHLY and CDR2 FYNNEI. V shed 4 bases, J shed 6 bases, and the junction held 6 bases outside the gene matches. The CDR3 sequence is 16 residues long.

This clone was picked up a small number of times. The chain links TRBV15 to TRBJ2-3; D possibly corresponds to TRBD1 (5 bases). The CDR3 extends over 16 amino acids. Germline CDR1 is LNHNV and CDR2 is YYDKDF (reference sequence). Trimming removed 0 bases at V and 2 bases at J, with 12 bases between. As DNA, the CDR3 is TGTGCCACCAGCAGAGATATCCAGGGTATCACAGATACGCAGTATTTT. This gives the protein CATSRDIQGITDTQYF.

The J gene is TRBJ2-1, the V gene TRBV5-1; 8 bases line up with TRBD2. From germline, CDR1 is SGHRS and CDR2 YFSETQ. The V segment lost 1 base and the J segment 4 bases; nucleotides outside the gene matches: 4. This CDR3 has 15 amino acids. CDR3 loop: CASSLTSGLYNEQFF. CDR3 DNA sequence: TGCGCCAGCAGCTTGACTAGCGGTTTGTACAATGAGCAGTTCTTC. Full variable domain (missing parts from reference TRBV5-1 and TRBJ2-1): KAGVTQTPRYLIKTRGQQVTLSCSPISGHRSVSWYQQTPGQGLQFLFEYFSETQRNKGNFPGRFSGRQFSNSRSEMNVSTLELGDSALYLCASSLTSGLYNEQFFGPGTRLTVL.

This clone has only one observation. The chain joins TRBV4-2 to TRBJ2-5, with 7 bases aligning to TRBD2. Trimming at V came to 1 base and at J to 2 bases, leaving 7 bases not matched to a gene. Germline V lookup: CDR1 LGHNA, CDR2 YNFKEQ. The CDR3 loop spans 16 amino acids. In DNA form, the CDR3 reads TGTGCCAGCAGCCAAGGAGAGACTAGCCCACAAGAGACCCAGTACTTC. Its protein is CASSQGETSPQETQYF.

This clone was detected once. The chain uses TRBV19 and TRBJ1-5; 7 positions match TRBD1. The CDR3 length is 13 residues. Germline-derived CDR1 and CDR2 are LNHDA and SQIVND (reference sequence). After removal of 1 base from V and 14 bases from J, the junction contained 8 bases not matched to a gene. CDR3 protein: CASSIGVGGPEHF. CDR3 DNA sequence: TGTGCCAGTAGTATAGGGGTAGGGGGCCCTGAGCATTTT.

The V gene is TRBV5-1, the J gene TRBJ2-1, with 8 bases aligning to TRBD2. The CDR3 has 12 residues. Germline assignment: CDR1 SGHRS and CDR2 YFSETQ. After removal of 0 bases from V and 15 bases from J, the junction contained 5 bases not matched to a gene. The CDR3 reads CASSLVRTSWFF. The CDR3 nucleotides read TGCGCCAGCAGCTTGGTAAGGACTAGCTGGTTCTTC. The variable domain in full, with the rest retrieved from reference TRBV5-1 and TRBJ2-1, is KAGVTQTPRYLIKTRGQQVTLSCSPISGHRSVSWYQQTPGQGLQFLFEYFSETQRNKGNFPGRFSGRQFSNSRSEMNVSTLELGDSALYLCASSLVRTSWFFGPGTRLTVL.

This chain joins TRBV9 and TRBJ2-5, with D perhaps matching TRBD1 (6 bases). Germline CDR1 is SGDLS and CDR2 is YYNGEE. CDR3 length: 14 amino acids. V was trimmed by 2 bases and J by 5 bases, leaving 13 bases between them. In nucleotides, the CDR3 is TGTGCCAGCAGCGTCAACAGGGTCGGGGAGACCCAGTACTTC. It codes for CASSVNRVGETQYF.

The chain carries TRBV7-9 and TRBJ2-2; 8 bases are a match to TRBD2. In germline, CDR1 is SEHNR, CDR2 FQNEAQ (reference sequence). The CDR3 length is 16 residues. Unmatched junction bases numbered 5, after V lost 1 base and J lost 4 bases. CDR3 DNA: TGTGCCAGCAGCTTAGATGGGACTAGTCTCACCGGGGAGCTGTTTTTT. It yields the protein CASSLDGTSLTGELFF.

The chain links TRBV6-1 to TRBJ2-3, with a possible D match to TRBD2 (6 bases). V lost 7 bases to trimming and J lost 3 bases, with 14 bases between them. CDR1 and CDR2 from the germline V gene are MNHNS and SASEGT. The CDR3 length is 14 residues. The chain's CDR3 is CASTRIAGTDTQYF. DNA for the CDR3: TGTGCCAGCACCCGGATCGCGGGGACAGATACGCAGTATTTT.

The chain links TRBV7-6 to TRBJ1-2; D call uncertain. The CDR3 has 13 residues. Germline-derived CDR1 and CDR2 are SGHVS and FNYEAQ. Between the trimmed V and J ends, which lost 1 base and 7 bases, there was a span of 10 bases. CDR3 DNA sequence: TGTGCCAGCAGCTTAGGGGAGGGAATTGGCTACACCTTC. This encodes CASSLGEGIGYTF. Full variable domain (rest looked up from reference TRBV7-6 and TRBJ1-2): GAGVSQSPRYKVTKRGQDVALRCDPISGHVSLYWYRQALGQGPEFLTYFNYEAQQDKSGLPNDRFSAERPEGSISTLTIQRTEQRDSAMYRCASSLGEGIGYTFGSGTRLTVV.